This T cell receptor beta chain was found in a study of blood T cells in healthy people across ages (dated by TCRdb to about 2015). A note on the overall study: Template switching captured roughly one uniquely barcoded TCR beta cDNA molecule per two T cells in model experiments. To track age-related changes in TCR beta repertoire diversity, the study relied on deep sequencing normalized with unique cDNA molecular identifiers. The donors were divided into four age groups: young (average about 16 years), middle-aged (about 39), aged (roughly 60) and long-lived (about 80). To avoid experimental bias, donors of different ages were spread randomly across the sequencing lanes. Two additional independent replicas of 1 million unique cDNA reads from the same blood draw were analyzed for two donors (one aged 18 to 30 and one aged 80 or older).

A remark on this clonotype: It lacks a known antigen. No base qualities exist here, and no much larger clone lies one base off it.

Systemically healthy Caucasian individuals from Russia, 39 in total and aged roughly 6 to 100 years, were included as donors. Each donor gave around 9.9 milliliters of peripheral blood, collected into EDTA-treated Vacutainer tubes. Ficoll-Paque density-gradient centrifugation was used to isolate PBMCs, with at least 7 million per sample. Trizol reagent was used to extract total RNA from the PBMCs, yielding at least 5 micrograms per sample. For every donor, an aliquot of PBMCs went through flow cytometry to measure the percentages of naive CD45RAhigh/CD27high T cells. To prepare the library, 5' RACE was applied. Sequencing relied on an Illumina HiSeq 2500. The second PCR ran for about 7 to 11 cycles and used a J-beta primer mix along with a sample-barcoded 5' primer. A unique molecular identifier was introduced onto each TCR beta cDNA molecule by a template-switch 5' adaptor carrying 12 random nucleotides. Each sample yielded at least 3 million CDR3-containing paired-end reads. First-strand cDNA synthesis was performed from all RNA using the Mint cDNA synthesis kit, with priming by a TRBC-specific oligonucleotide. After uracil-DNA glycosylase treatment, a first 18-cycle PCR used universal primers M1SS and BC2_uni_R on all cDNA. The source study handled its data this way. For normalization, 1 million high-quality reads were randomly selected from each sample, with every read carrying a distinct molecular identifier. Instead of being binned into consensus sequences, reads with shared molecular identifiers were discarded. MiTCR, with a Q25 quality threshold and the strictest error-elimination algorithm, was used for CDR3 identification, clonotype clustering and error correction. A nonparametric unseen species model with Euler transformation was used to estimate lower-bound total TCR beta diversity. The raw public data were reprocessed by TCRdb itself: fastp quality trimming at Q25, MiXCR clonotype calling, in-frame beta chains only. Rows with a matching CDR3 protein are joined into one entry that keeps the most common DNA and genes. TCRdb's processing, not the authors' own work, is the source of the V and J calls. The sample table shows about a million distinct CDR3 sequences, and roughly 43% are seen once. Around an eighth of the sample is taken by the ten largest.

General findings and caveats noted by the study authors: A strong correlation was found between observed TCR beta diversity and the percentage of naive T cells measured by flow cytometry. Donor CMV infection status was unknown, potentially confounding age-related changes in expanded clonotypes. Estimates of total diversity based on one million sequenced T cells were considered lower bounds and underestimates. Compared with the aged group, the long-lived group had more naive CD4+ T cells, fewer expanded clones and increased TCR diversity, suggesting age selection. Since profiling was done on bulk unsorted PBMCs, naive and antigen-experienced compartments could not be conclusively compared. Observed TCR beta diversity per million T cells fell roughly linearly with age, and a significant reduction was already apparent by age roughly 40.

Sequencing input: blood. The receptor's source is a man aged 25-45 years in good health.

The CDR3 reads CASSQEQGQSYEQYF. The DNA reads TGTGCCAGCAGCCAGGAACAGGGGCAATCCTACGAGCAGTACTTC. The V and J segments used are TRBV4-2 and TRBJ2-7; a stretch of 7 junction bases matches TRBD1. V lost 3 bases and J lost 1 base, and the count of bases not matched to a germline gene is 6. The cysteine opens and the phenylalanine closes a CDR3 of 15 amino acids. The CDR3 DNA has 45 bases and is translated from base 1. The germline V gene encodes CDR1 LGHNA and CDR2 YNFKEQ.